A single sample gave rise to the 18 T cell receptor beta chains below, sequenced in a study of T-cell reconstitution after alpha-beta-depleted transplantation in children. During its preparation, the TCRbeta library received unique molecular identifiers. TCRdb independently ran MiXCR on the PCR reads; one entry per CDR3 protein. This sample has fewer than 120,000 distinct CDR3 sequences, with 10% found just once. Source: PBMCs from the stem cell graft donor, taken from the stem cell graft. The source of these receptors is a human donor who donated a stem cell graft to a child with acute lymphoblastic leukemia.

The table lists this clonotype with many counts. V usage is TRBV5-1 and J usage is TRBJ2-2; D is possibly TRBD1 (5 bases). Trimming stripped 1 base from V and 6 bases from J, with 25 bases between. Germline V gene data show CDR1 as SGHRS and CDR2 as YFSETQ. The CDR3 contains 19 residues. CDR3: CASSLRQNPLPDSSGELFF. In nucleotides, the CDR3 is TGCGCCAGCAGCTTGCGACAGAACCCTTTACCCGATTCCTCCGGGGAGCTGTTTTTT. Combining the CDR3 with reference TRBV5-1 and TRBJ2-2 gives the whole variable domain KAGVTQTPRYLIKTRGQQVTLSCSPISGHRSVSWYQQTPGQGLQFLFEYFSETQRNKGNFPGRFSGRQFSNSRSEMNVSTLELGDSALYLCASSLRQNPLPDSSGELFFGEGSRLTVL.

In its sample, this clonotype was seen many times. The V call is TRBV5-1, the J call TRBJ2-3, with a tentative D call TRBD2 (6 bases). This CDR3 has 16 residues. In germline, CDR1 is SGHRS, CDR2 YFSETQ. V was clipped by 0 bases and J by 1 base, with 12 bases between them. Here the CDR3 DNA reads TGCGCCAGCAGCTTGGTTGCGGGACGGGGCACAGATACGCAGTATTTT. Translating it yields CASSLVAGRGTDTQYF.

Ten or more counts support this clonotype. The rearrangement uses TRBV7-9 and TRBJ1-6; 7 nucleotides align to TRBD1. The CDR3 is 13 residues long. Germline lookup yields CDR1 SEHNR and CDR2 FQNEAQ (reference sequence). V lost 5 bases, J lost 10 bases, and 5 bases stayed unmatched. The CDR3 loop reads CASSPQGDSPLHF. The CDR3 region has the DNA TGTGCCAGCAGCCCTCAGGGGGACTCACCCCTCCACTTT. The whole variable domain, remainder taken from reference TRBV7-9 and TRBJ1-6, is DTGVSQNPRHKITKRGQNVTFRCDPISEHNRLYWYRQTLGQGPEFLTYFQNEAQLEKSRLLSDRFSAERPKGSFSTLEIQRTEQGDSAMYLCASSPQGDSPLHFGNGTRLTVT.

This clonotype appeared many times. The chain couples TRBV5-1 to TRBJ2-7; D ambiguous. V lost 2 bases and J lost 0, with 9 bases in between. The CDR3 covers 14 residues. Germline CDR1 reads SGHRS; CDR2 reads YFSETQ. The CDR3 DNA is TGCGCCAGCAGCTTAACAGTGAACTCCTACGAGCAGTACTTC. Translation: CASSLTVNSYEQYF.

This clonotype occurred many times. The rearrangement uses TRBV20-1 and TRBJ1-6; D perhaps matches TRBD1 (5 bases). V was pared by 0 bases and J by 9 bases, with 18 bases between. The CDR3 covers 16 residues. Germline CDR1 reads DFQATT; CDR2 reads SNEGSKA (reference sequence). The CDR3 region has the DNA TGCAGTGCTAGAGATAGCGGGGCCCCTTTGGGTTCACCCCTCCACTTT. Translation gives CSARDSGAPLGSPLHF.

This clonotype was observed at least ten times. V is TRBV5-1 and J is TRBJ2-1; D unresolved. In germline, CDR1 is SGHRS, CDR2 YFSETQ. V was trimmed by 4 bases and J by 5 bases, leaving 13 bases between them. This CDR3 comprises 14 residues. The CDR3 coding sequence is TGCGCCAGCAGCCCAACGGGCGGTAACAATGAGCAGTTCTTC. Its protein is CASSPTGGNNEQFF.

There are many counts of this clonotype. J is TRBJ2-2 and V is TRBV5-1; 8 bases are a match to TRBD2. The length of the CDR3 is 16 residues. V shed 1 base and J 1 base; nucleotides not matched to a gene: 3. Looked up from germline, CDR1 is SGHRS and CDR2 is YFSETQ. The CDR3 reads CASSLRLAGNTGELFF. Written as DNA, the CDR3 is TGCGCCAGCAGCTTGAGGCTAGCGGGGAACACCGGGGAGCTGTTTTTT.

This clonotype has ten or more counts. The CDR3 loop reads CASSYPKGTGGADGYTF. The CDR3, as DNA: TGTGCCAGCAGTTACCCAAAAGGGACAGGGGGCGCCGATGGCTACACCTTC. The V gene is TRBV6-5, the J gene TRBJ1-2; TRBD1 matches 12 bases. Germline values: CDR1 MNHEY, CDR2 SVGAGI. This CDR3 region has 17 residues. V was pared by 2 bases and J by 6 bases, with 10 bases of the junction left unmatched.

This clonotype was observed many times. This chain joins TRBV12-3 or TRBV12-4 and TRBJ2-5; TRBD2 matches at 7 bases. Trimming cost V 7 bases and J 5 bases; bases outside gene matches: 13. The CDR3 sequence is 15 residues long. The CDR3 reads CASTPRGGRRETQYF. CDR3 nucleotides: TGTGCCAGCACCCCTAGGGGCGGGAGACGCGAGACCCAGTACTTC.

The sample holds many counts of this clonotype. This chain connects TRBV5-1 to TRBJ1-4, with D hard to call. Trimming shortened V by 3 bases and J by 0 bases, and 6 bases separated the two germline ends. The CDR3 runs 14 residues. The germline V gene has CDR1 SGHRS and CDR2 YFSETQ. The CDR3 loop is CASSSDSTNEKLFF. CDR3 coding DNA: TGCGCCAGCAGCTCCGATTCAACTAATGAAAAACTGTTTTTT. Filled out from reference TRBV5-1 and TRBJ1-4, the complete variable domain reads KAGVTQTPRYLIKTRGQQVTLSCSPISGHRSVSWYQQTPGQGLQFLFEYFSETQRNKGNFPGRFSGRQFSNSRSEMNVSTLELGDSALYLCASSSDSTNEKLFFGSGTQLSVL.

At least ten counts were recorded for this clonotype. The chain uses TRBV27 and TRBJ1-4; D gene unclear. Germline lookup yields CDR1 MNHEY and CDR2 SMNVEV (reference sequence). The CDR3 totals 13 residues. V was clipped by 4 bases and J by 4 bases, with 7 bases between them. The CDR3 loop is CASSSSFNEKLFF. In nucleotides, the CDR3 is TGTGCCAGCAGTTCTTCCTTTAATGAAAAACTGTTTTTT. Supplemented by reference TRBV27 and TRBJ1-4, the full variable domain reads EAQVTQNPRYLITVTGKKLTVTCSQNMNHEYMSWYRQDPGLGLRQIYYSMNVEVTDKGDVPEGYKVSRKEKRNFPLILESPSPNQTSLYFCASSSSFNEKLFFGSGTQLSVL.

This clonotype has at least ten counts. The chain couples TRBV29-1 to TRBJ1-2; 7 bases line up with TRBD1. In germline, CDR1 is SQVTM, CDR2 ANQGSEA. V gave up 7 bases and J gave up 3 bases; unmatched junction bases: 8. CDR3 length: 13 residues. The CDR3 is CSATPDRDYGYTF. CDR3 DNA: TGCAGCGCCACTCCCGACAGGGACTATGGCTACACCTTC.

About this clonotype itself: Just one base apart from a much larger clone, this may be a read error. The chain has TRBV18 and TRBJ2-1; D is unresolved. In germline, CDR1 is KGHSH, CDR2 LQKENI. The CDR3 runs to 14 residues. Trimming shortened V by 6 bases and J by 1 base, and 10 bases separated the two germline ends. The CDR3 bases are TGTGCCAGCTCTCATCTAGATTCCTACAATGAGCAGTTCTTC. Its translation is CASSHLDSYNEQFF.

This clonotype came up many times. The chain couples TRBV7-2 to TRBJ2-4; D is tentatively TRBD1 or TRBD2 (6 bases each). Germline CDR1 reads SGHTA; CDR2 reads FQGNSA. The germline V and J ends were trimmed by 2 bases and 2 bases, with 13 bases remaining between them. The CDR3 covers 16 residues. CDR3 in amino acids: CASSLTGAGTKNIQYF. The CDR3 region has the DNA TGTGCCAGCAGCTTAACGGGGGCTGGAACCAAAAACATTCAGTACTTC.

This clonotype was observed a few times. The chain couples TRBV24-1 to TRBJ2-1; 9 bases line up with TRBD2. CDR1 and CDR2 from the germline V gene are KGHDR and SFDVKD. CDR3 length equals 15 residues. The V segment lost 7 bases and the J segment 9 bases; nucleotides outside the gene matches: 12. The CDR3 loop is CATSPPRGGGVEQFF. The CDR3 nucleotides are TGTGCCACCAGCCCCCCGAGGGGCGGGGGGGTTGAGCAGTTCTTC.

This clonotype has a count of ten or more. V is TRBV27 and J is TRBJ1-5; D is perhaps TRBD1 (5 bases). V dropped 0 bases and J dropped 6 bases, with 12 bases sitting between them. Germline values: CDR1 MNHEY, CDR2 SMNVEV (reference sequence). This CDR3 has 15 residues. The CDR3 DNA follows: TGTGCCAGCAGTTTATCGTCGGGGCAGGGTCAGCCCCAGCATTTT. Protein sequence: CASSLSSGQGQPQHF.

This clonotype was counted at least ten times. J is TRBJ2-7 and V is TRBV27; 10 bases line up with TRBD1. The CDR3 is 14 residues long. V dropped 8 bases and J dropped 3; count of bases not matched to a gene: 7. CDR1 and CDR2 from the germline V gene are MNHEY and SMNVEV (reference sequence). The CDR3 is CASERTGGDYEQYF. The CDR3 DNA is TGTGCCAGCGAAAGGACAGGGGGAGACTACGAGCAGTACTTC.

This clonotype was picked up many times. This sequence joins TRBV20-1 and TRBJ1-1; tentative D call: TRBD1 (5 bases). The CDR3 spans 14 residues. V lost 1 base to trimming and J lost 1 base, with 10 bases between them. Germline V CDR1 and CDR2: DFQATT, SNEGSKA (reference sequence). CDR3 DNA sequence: TGCAGTGCTAGAGGTTTCAGGGCGAACACTGAAGCTTTCTTT. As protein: CSARGFRANTEAFF.